The clone carrying this T cell receptor (beta chain) was recorded at least ten times. The sample originates from a study of T cell repertoires in cytomegalovirus infection. The germline V gene has CDR1 DFQATT and CDR2 SNEGSKA (reference sequence). The CDR3 is 17 amino acids. V shed 3 bases and J shed 9 bases, with 28 bases lying between them. TCRdb itself ran the reads through MiXCR, one entry per CDR3 protein. Among around 280,000 distinct CDR3 sequences listed, roughly 9.3% were seen once. What was sequenced was PBMCs. The chain combines TRBV20-1 with TRBJ2-3, with a weak D call TRBD2 (5 bases). This clonotype was sampled from a human donor in good health (CMV status not recorded). Some clones in this sample may be carry-over from other donors' samples. CDR3 nucleotide sequence: TGCAGTGCTAGCTACCCGGTTGGAGGTCGGATGGGTAGAACGCAGTATTTT. This gives the protein CSASYPVGGRMGRTQYF.